This T cell receptor (beta chain) is drawn from a study of cytomegalovirus exposure and HLA in healthy donors. Whole-study context: Of all 400 or so donors who were genotyped, roughly 81% belonged to the Caucasian-associated ancestry cluster.

The CDR3 has 15 residues. Per the germline V gene, CDR1 is MNHNY and CDR2 is SVGAGI (reference sequence). Losses at the gene ends were 6 bases for V and 0 bases for J; bases not matched to a gene: 5. PCR employed 60 Vbeta and 13 Jbeta primers. Original data processing: In a later analysis, 80 million or so unique TCR beta chains included roughly 11 million shared by two or more donors. TCRdb's copy holds only in-frame clones and misses some; the assay was immunoSEQ multiplex PCR. That table is the source of V, J and clone size, and D and trimming were worked out from the DNA. The data show roughly 220,000 clones, about two thirds seen once.

V and J are TRBV6-6 and TRBJ2-3; 8 bases fit TRBD2. The receptor was isolated from a man aged 35-49 years in good health and CMV-seropositive. The sequenced sample consisted of PBMCs. The CDR3, as DNA: TGTGCCAGCAGATTAACTAGCGGAAGCACAGATACGCAGTATTTT. This sequence encodes CASRLTSGSTDTQYF.